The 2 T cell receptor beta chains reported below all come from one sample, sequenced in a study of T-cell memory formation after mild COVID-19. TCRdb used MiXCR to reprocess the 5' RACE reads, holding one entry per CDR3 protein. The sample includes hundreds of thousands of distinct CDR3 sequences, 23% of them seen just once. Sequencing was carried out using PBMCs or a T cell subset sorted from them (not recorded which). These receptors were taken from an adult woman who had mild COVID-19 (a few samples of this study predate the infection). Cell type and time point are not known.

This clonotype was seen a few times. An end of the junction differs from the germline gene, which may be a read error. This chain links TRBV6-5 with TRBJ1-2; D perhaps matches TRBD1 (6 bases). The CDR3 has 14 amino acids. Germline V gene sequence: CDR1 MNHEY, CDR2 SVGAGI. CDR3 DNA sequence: TGTGCCAGCAGTTACTCGTACAGGGAGTTACTTCGTTCCTTC. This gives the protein CASSYSYRELLRSF.

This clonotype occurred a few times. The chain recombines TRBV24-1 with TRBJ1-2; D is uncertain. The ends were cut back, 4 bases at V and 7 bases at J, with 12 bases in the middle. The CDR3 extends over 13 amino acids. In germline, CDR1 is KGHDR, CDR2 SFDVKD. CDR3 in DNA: TGTGCCACCAGTGACCGAGAATTTCGTGGCTACACCTTC. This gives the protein CATSDREFRGYTF.